This record covers a single T cell receptor (beta chain). Its antigen is still unknown. No base quality information exists; no much larger clone differs at one position. This sample stems from a study of T-cell memory formation after mild COVID-19 (dated by TCRdb to the early 2020s). Some background on the complete study: TCR sequence clusters from the two donors were found to be largely donor specific. In a couple of donors, T-cell clones that expanded and contracted after mild COVID-19 were followed by sequencing TCRalpha and TCRbeta repertoires longitudinally. The cohort was made up of two young adult volunteers, one female and one male, who were previously healthy.

The germline ends are 14 bases apart after V is trimmed by 6 bases and J by 0 bases. The cysteine opens and the phenylalanine closes a CDR3 of 15 amino acids. The kept DNA is CDR3 alone, 45 bases in frame from the first base. The germline V gene provides CDR1 SQVTM and CDR2 ANQGSEA. PBMCs were isolated by Ficoll-Paque density gradient centrifugation. The investigation overall reported the following: Only two mild cases were covered by the study, and larger cohorts that include severe cases with pre-infection samples were considered necessary. Balanced CD4/CD8 phenotypes were observed for clones contracting from day 15 to 85, whereas a bias towards CD4+ was observed for a second wave of clones expanding from day 15 to 37. Whether the second-wave clones peaking on day 37 were SARS-CoV-2 specific was not confirmed. Contracting CD4+ clones appeared mostly in the CM and EM memory subsets, whereas CD8+ clones were enriched in EMRA. The detection of some responding clones in pre-infection memory suggests that pre-existing cross-reactive memory T cells joined the SARS-CoV-2 response.

TCRdb records Illumina NovaSeq 6000 as the sequencer. Using 5'RACE with constant-segment primers, TCRalpha and TCRbeta cDNA libraries were constructed, with sample barcodes and unique molecular identifiers added in the process. Trizol reagent was used to extract RNA from every sample. Library amplification was performed in two PCR steps, and a second sample barcode and Illumina TruSeq adapters were introduced in the second step. Sequencing of libraries was performed on an Illumina NovaSeq with 2 x 150 bp paired-end reads. Per the original workflow: The reads were demultiplexed and collapsed into UMI-guided consensus sequences using migec v1.2.7. Using mixcr v2.1.11, UMI consensuses were aligned to TRA and TRB V and J templates and then assembled into clonotypes. A clonotype was counted as expanded or contracted only when both edgeR and NoisET called the clonotype significant, with the noise models trained on biological replicates. For edgeR calls, the thresholds were a false discovery rate-adjusted p below 0.01 and a log2 fold-change of 1. As an exploratory analysis of dynamics, PCA with hierarchical clustering was applied to max-normalized trajectories of the 1000 most abundant clonotypes. Each responding clone was given a CD4 or CD8 phenotype based on the CD4+ and CD8+ repertoires, which had been sequenced separately. TCRdb applied fastp at Q25 and MiXCR to the public reads, then kept only in-frame beta chains. Each entry merges the rows of one CDR3 protein and shows their most common DNA and genes. TCRdb's processing, not the study's, gives the V and J calls here. The sample table shows around 300,000 distinct CDR3 sequences, and approximately 18% are seen once. Together, the top ten hold 23% of the sample.

This clonotype was sampled from a young man who had mild COVID-19 (a few samples of this study predate the infection). The sample titles of this study are shuffled in the database, so cell type and time point are left out; the donor was told from shared clones. The chain is assembled from TRBV29-1 and TRBJ2-2, and the D gene may be TRBD2, 5 bases matching. Input material: PBMCs or a T cell subset sorted from them (not recorded which). The nucleotide sequence is given as TGCAGCGTCAACGGGATTTACGCGAACACCGGGGAGCTGTTTTTT. It translates as CSVNGIYANTGELFF.